The clone carrying this TCR beta chain was counted many times. Its target is unknown. The CDR3 is made up of 15 amino acids. CDR1 DFQATT and CDR2 SNEGSKA come from the germline V gene (reference sequence). V was clipped by 8 bases and J by 6 bases, with 25 bases between them. The record originates from a study of CD8 T cells in ankylosing spondylitis. TCRdb re-called the 5' RACE reads through MiXCR, storing one row per CDR3 protein. The sample holds some 250,000 distinct CDR3 sequences, 24% seen once. Broader study findings: Within ankylosing spondylitis blood, a TCR beta motif made up of eight or nine highly homologous variants appeared to be characteristic. Clones linked to disease, bearing a CD8+ phenotype, were relatively rare in peripheral blood. Certain motif variants had earlier been reported in reactive arthritis synovial fluid and blood.

The chain is built from TRBV20-1 and TRBJ1-2, with D unclear. The sequence came from a male donor with ankylosing spondylitis or in good health (not recorded which). The sequenced sample consisted of blood, either unsorted or a sorted T cell fraction (not recorded which). The CDR3 region has the DNA TGCAGTCTTTTGCCTTCGGTCGAATCCGTCAATGGCTACACCTTC. Protein product: CSLLPSVESVNGYTF.